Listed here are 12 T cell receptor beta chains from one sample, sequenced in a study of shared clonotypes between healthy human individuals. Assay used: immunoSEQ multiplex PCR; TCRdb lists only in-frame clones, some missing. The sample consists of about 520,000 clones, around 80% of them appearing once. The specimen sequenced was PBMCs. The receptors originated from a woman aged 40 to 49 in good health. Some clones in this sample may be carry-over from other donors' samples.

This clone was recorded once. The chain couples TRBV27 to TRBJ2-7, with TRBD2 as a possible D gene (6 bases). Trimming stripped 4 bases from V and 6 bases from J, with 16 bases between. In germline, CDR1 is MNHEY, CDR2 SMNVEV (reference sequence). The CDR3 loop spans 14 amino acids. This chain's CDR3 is CASSSIGLGGEQYF. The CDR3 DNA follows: TGTGCCAGCAGTTCCATCGGCTTGGGGGGCGAGCAGTACTTC.

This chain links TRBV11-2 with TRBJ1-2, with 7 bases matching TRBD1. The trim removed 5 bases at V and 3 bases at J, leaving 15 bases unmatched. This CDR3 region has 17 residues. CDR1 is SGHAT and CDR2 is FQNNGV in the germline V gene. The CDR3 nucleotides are TGTGCCAGCAGCGGCCCCAACCGGGACAGACTCCACTATGGCTACACCTTC. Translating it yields CASSGPNRDRLHYGYTF.

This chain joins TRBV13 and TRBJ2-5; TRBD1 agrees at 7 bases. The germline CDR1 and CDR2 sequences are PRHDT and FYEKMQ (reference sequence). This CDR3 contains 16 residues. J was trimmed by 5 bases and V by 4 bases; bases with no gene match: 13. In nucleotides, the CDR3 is TGTGCCAGCAGCTCGACCAACCGGGACAGAGAGGAGACCCAGTACTTC. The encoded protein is CASSSTNRDREETQYF.

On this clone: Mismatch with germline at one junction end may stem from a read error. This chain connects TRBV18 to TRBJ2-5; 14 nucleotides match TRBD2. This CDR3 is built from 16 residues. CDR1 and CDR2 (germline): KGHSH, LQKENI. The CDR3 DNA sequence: TGTGCCAGCTCACCTCCGGGACTAGCGGGAGTAGAGACCCGGTACTTC. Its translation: CASSPPGLAGVETRYF.

For the CDR3, the DNA is TGTGCCAGCATGGGGACAGGGGCCTACGAGCAGTACTTC. It specifies CASMGTGAYEQYF. The genes are TRBV28 and TRBJ2-7, with 10 nucleotides matching TRBD1. Germline V CDR1 and CDR2: MDHEN, SYDVKM. This CDR3 has 13 residues. V lost 7 bases and J lost 2; bases outside the gene matches: 2.

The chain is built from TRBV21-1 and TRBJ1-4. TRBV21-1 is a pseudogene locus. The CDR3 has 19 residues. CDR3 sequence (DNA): TGTGCCAGCAGCAAAGTAGCGGCCTCTCCCGGCAGGATGAATGAAAAACTGTTTTTT. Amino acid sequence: CASSKVAASPGRMNEKLFF.

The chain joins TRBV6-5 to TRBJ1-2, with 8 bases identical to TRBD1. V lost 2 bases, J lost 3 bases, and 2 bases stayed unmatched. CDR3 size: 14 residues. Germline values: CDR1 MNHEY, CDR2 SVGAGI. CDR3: CASSYTTGDYGYTF. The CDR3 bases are TGTGCCAGCAGTTACACGACAGGGGACTATGGCTACACCTTC.

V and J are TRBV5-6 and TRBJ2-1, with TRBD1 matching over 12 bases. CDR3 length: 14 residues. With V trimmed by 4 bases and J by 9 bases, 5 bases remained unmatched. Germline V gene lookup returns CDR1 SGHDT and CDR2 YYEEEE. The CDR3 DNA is TGTGCCAGCAGCCCGGGACAGGGGGCACGTGAGCAGTTCTTC. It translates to CASSPGQGAREQFF. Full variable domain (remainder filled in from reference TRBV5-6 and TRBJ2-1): DAGVTQSPTHLIKTRGQQVTLRCSPKSGHDTVSWYQQALGQGPQFIFQYYEEEERQRGNFPDRFSGHQFPNYSSELNVNALLLGDSALYLCASSPGQGAREQFFGPGTRLTVL.

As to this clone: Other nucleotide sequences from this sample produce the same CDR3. The CDR3 protein is CASSRRTGELFF. The CDR3 DNA reads TGTGCCAGCAGCCGTCGCACCGGGGAGCTGTTTTTT. The chain links TRBV7-2 to TRBJ2-2; D is ambiguous. The CDR3 sequence is 12 residues long. With 5 bases removed from V and 4 bases from J, the gap between germline ends came to 5 bases. CDR1 is SGHTA and CDR2 is FQGNSA in the germline V gene.

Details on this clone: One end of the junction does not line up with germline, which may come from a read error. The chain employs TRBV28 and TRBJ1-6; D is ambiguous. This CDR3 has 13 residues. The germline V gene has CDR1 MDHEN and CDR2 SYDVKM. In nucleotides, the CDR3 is TGTGCCAGCGGTTACAGTAATAGTTCACCACTCCACTTT. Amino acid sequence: CASGYSNSSPLHF. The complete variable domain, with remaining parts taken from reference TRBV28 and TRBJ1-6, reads DVKVTQSSRYLVKRTGEKVFLECVQDMDHENMFWYRQDPGLGLRLIYFSYDVKMKEKGDIPEGYSVSREKKERFSLILESASTNQTSMYLCASGYSNSSPLHFGNGTRLTVT.

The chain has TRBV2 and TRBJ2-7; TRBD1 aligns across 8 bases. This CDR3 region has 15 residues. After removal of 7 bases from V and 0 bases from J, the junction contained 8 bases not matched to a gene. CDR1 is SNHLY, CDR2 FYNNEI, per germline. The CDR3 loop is CASTQGQASSYEQYF. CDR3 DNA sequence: TGTGCCAGCACCCAGGGACAGGCCAGCTCCTACGAGCAGTACTTC. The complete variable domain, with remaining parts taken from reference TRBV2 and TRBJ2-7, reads EPEVTQTPSHQVTQMGQEVILRCVPISNHLYFYWYRQILGQKVEFLVSFYNNEISEKSEIFDDQFSVERPDGSNFTLKIRSTKLEDSAMYFCASTQGQASSYEQYFGPGTRLTVT.

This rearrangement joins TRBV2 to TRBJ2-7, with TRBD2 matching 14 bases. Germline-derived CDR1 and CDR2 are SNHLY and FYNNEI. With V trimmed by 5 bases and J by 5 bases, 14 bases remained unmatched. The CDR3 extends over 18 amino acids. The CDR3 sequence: CASSFQTRLAGGPDEQYF. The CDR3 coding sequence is TGTGCCAGCAGTTTCCAGACCCGACTAGCGGGAGGGCCGGACGAGCAGTACTTC. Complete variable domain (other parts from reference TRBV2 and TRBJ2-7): EPEVTQTPSHQVTQMGQEVILRCVPISNHLYFYWYRQILGQKVEFLVSFYNNEISEKSEIFDDQFSVERPDGSNFTLKIRSTKLEDSAMYFCASSFQTRLAGGPDEQYFGPGTRLTVT.